The clone carrying this T cell receptor (beta chain) was recorded at least ten times. The sample comes from a study of T-cell reconstitution after alpha-beta-depleted transplantation in children. The TCRbeta library incorporated unique molecular identifiers. TCRdb reprocessed the PCR reads via MiXCR and lists one record per CDR3 protein. In the table there are 190,000 or so distinct CDR3 sequences, approximately 6.6% of which are singletons. CDR1 and CDR2 from the germline V gene are DFQATT and SNEGSKA (reference sequence). Trimming took 1 base from V and 0 from J, leaving 9 bases between them. CDR3 length: 14 residues.

The sequences come from PBMCs from the stem cell graft donor, collected from the stem cell graft. The V gene is TRBV20-1, the J gene TRBJ1-1; D not resolved. This sequence originates from a human donor who donated a stem cell graft to a child with Wiskott-Aldrich syndrome. CDR3 sequence (DNA): TGCAGTGCTAGAGGAGCAGGTATGAACACTGAAGCTTTCTTT. Translated: CSARGAGMNTEAFF.